The rows below give T cell receptor beta chains drawn from one sample of a study of immune heterogeneity within non-small cell lung tumors. Using its own MiXCR run on the multiplex PCR reads, TCRdb lists one record per CDR3 protein. The sample has thousands of distinct CDR3 sequences, roughly a fifth seen once. Sequenced: lung tumor tissue. These receptors originate from a man aged 60-69 years with non-small cell lung cancer. Each CDR3 is given with its conserved first and last residue.

CASSFPGGNSPLNF TRBJ1-6 TRBV27
CASSLVGFGNEQFF TRBJ2-1 TRBV5-6
CASSLRPPQRHEQYF TRBJ2-7 TRBV11-2
CASSPGTGSEKLFF TRBJ1-4 TRBV4-2
CSAHSGTRATGELFF TRBJ2-2 TRBV20-1
CASAQVGGVDSPLHF TRBJ1-6 TRBV19
CASSLARQGEETQYF TRBJ2-5 TRBV5-6
CASSQVSYEQYF TRBJ2-7 TRBV3-1
CASSPTGGSTEAFF TRBJ1-1 TRBV3-1
CVSSPGTRDYGYTF TRBJ1-2 TRBV18
CASRPSGRTDTQYF TRBJ2-3 TRBV28
CAISSGLYNQPQHF TRBJ1-5 TRBV10-3
CASSPGPTPGLAGGVGGDNVLTF TRBJ2-6 TRBV5-4
CSARHQGGNTIYF TRBJ1-3 TRBV20-1
CASREQGLNTEAFF TRBJ1-1 TRBV4-2
CASSAYSGGKTQYF TRBJ2-5 TRBV4-1
CASSQSGPPETQYF TRBJ2-5 TRBV5-1
CSARDFRTVNTEAFF TRBJ1-1 TRBV20-1
CASIYRVDQPQHF TRBJ1-5 TRBV6-1
CAWSVGSGRSTDTQYF TRBJ2-3 TRBV30
CASSIETGLAGNTIYF TRBJ1-3 TRBV7-2
CATSDPGQGFTGELFF TRBJ2-2 TRBV24-1
CSARGTGGREQYF TRBJ2-7 TRBV20-1
CASSLLTGGNGYTF TRBJ1-2 TRBV5-4
CARIYSGSSYERYF TRBJ2-7 TRBV28
CATSDPEPGGRADEQFF TRBJ2-1 TRBV24-1
CASSHKQGPELFF TRBJ2-2 TRBV3-1
CASSYPGGAGGKLEQYF TRBJ2-7 TRBV6-1
CASSPGPFNSPLHF TRBJ1-6 TRBV6-1
CASSSPRPRTSGTANTGELFF TRBJ2-2 TRBV2
CASSVLAGPSGANVLTF TRBJ2-6 TRBV10-2
CASSSWGASHSPLHF TRBJ1-6 TRBV28
CATQLDSGAYNEQFF TRBJ2-1 TRBV6-4
CASSLGGWGSPLHF TRBJ1-6 TRBV28
CASSLDLRGSEQLF TRBJ2-1 TRBV5-1
CASSLGTASSYNEQFF TRBJ2-1 TRBV28
CASSQDWAAETQYF TRBJ2-5 TRBV3-1
CASSDLANYNEQFF TRBJ2-1 TRBV27
CASSAGLEGEQFF TRBJ2-1 TRBV9
CASSEDVGGDEQYF TRBJ2-7 TRBV6-1
CASSPRTSGRGDTQYF TRBJ2-3 TRBV12-3/TRBV12-4
CASSQGAGGDTGELFF TRBJ2-2 TRBV4-2
CASSHAPASGRGEQFF TRBJ2-1 TRBV9
CASSWRGNRGMNYNEQFF TRBJ2-1 TRBV27
CASSRRTGELFF TRBJ2-2 TRBV18
CASSFGGDSYEQYF TRBJ2-7 TRBV7-9
CAIRLAVDTGELFF TRBJ2-2 TRBV6-1
CASSELPGLAHEQYF TRBJ2-7 TRBV13
CASSSLAGGSGELFF TRBJ2-2 TRBV27
CAWTLGINYGYTF TRBJ1-2 TRBV30
CSARNNLAEGETGELFF TRBJ2-2 TRBV20-1